These T cell receptor beta chains were read from a single sample in a study of blood T cells in healthy people across ages. TCRdb redid the calling of the 5' RACE reads with MiXCR, one entry per CDR3 protein. Altogether approximately 940,000 distinct CDR3 sequences are present, approximately 49% being singletons, with the ten largest covering roughly an eighth. The sample was blood. The receptors here all came from a young man in good health. Both conserved end residues are trimmed from each CDR3. D genes are given only for firm matches.

V: TRBV19
J: TRBJ2-3
D: -
CDR3: ASSLQGTYNTDTQY

V: TRBV3-1
J: TRBJ1-2
D: -
CDR3: ASSHPKTPYGYT

V: TRBV20-1
J: TRBJ1-2
D: -
CDR3: RATDRDNYGCT

V: TRBV7-9
J: TRBJ1-4
D: -
CDR3: AGRATGEKLF

V: TRBV7-2
J: TRBJ1-2
D: -
CDR3: ASSQIGPQGDYGYT

V: TRBV3-1
J: TRBJ2-5
D: TRBD2
CDR3: ASSFAGTSGPYQETQY

V: TRBV29-1
J: TRBJ2-5
D: -
CDR3: SVAGGQQETQY

V: TRBV2
J: TRBJ2-1
D: TRBD1
CDR3: ASSAGTGNNEQF

V: TRBV27
J: TRBJ2-4
D: -
CDR3: ASSITGREQY

V: TRBV10-3
J: TRBJ1-1
D: -
CDR3: AISAEPGTEAF

V: TRBV5-6
J: TRBJ2-1
D: -
CDR3: ASNVGANEQF

V: TRBV7-2
J: TRBJ1-2
D: TRBD1
CDR3: ASSPYRGPNYGYT

V: TRBV11-2
J: TRBJ2-7
D: TRBD2
CDR3: ASSYILWRGTTYEQY

V: TRBV7-2
J: TRBJ2-7
D: -
CDR3: ASSPALATSYEQY

V: TRBV20-1
J: TRBJ1-2
D: TRBD1
CDR3: SPTGGSGYT

V: TRBV12-3/TRBV12-4
J: TRBJ2-3
D: -
CDR3: ASSSQSSVITDTQY

V: TRBV6-2/TRBV6-3
J: TRBJ1-5
D: -
CDR3: ASSYGQRGRNQPQH

V: TRBV5-6
J: TRBJ1-4
D: TRBD1
CDR3: ASSPMGQGGEKLF

V: TRBV12-3/TRBV12-4
J: TRBJ1-2
D: TRBD1
CDR3: ASTPGQGHYGYT

V: TRBV27
J: TRBJ1-1
D: TRBD1
CDR3: ASSSDRGYGMNTEAF

V: TRBV6-1
J: TRBJ2-1
D: TRBD2
CDR3: ASSELAGGVGNEQF

V: TRBV7-2
J: TRBJ1-1
D: TRBD1
CDR3: ASSFTGGKTEAF

V: TRBV27
J: TRBJ1-1
D: TRBD1
CDR3: ASSFLVISGGRGTEAF

V: TRBV15
J: TRBJ1-1
D: TRBD1
CDR3: ATSRGQLVTEAF

V: TRBV5-1
J: TRBJ2-7
D: -
CDR3: ASSPSDGNQVQY

V: TRBV18
J: TRBJ1-1
D: -
CDR3: ASSPNLGRDMNTEAF

V: TRBV4-3
J: TRBJ2-7
D: -
CDR3: ASSQAHAPGVSYEQY